One sample yielded the 31 T cell receptor beta chains listed below, sequenced in a study of control samples from healthy donors and cancer patients. The method was immunoSEQ multiplex PCR; TCRdb's version includes in-frame clones alone and lacks a portion of them. The table lists under 200,000 clones, about 91% of them singletons. The sequenced sample was blood. The source is a woman aged 25-40 years in good health.

This sequence joins TRBV27 and TRBJ2-1; D is possibly TRBD1 (7 bases). CDR1 and CDR2 (germline): MNHEY, SMNVEV (reference sequence). V dropped 4 bases and J dropped 6 bases, with 13 bases sitting between them. This CDR3 has 14 amino acids. The DNA for the CDR3 is TGTGCCAGCAGTTCCCAGGGGGGTTCCAATGAGCAGTTCTTC. Protein product: CASSSQGGSNEQFF.

This clone was seen just once. This chain links TRBV10-3 with TRBJ2-1, with TRBD1 matching 9 bases. Germline values: CDR1 ENHRY, CDR2 SYGVKD. This CDR3 is 13 amino acids long. V shed 3 bases, J shed 7 bases, and the junction held 1 base outside the gene matches. The CDR3 nucleotides read TGTGCCATCAGTGATGGGACAGGGAATGAGCAGTTCTTC. Protein sequence: CAISDGTGNEQFF.

The chain carries TRBV2 and TRBJ2-7; D remains ambiguous. V shed 10 bases and J shed 6 bases, with 16 bases lying between them. This CDR3 has 12 amino acids. From germline, CDR1 is SNHLY and CDR2 FYNNEI. CDR3 DNA sequence: TGTGCCACCTCAACGGGTGAGATCGAGCAGTACTTC. The encoded protein is CATSTGEIEQYF. The full variable domain, rest sourced from reference TRBV2 and TRBJ2-7, is EPEVTQTPSHQVTQMGQEVILRCVPISNHLYFYWYRQILGQKVEFLVSFYNNEISEKSEIFDDQFSVERPDGSNFTLKIRSTKLEDSAMYFCATSTGEIEQYFGPGTRLTVT.

The chain carries TRBV6-5 and TRBJ2-3, with D possibly matching TRBD1 (6 bases). There are 15 residues in the CDR3. Germline CDR1 is MNHEY and CDR2 is SVGAGI. V was pared by 6 bases and J by 0 bases, with 13 bases between. The DNA for the CDR3 is TGTGCCAGCAGAGCCGGACAGCCTAGCACAGATACGCAGTATTTT. Its protein product is CASRAGQPSTDTQYF.

J is TRBJ2-2 and V is TRBV4-1; D may be TRBD2 (5 bases). CDR1 MGHRA and CDR2 YSYEKL come from the germline V gene. The CDR3 runs 15 residues. Trimming left V 4 bases short and J 5 bases short, with 14 bases between. Here the CDR3 DNA reads TGCGCCAGCAGCCCAACCCCGTCGGGGACCGGGGAGCTGTTTTTT. Translated, it gives CASSPTPSGTGELFF.

A remark on this clone: This sample includes further DNA sequences coding for the same CDR3. V usage is TRBV7-2 and J usage is TRBJ1-4; D is possibly TRBD1 (6 bases). The ends were cut back, 5 bases at V and 8 bases at J, with 15 bases in the middle. This CDR3 is 14 amino acids long. In germline, CDR1 is SGHTA, CDR2 FQGNSA. The CDR3 bases are TGTGCCAGCAGCCAGGGGCCCCGTAGGGAAAAACTGTTTTTT. This gives the protein CASSQGPRREKLFF.

The CDR3 loop reads CASSRRWDTNTEAFF. The CDR3 DNA sequence: TGTGCCAGCAGTCGACGTTGGGACACCAACACTGAAGCTTTCTTT. The chain links TRBV6-5 to TRBJ1-1, with a tentative D call TRBD1 (6 bases). V dropped 5 bases and J dropped 2 bases, with 15 bases sitting between them. The CDR3 consists of 15 residues. Germline assignment: CDR1 MNHEY and CDR2 SVGAGI.

As DNA, the CDR3 is TGCAGCTCCCTAGGGGGCGGGGGCGAAGCTTTCTTT. Translated, it gives CSSLGGGGEAFF. V and J are TRBV29-1 and TRBJ1-1, with 7 positions matching TRBD1. The germline gives CDR1 SQVTM, CDR2 ANQGSEA. The CDR3 contains 12 residues. The trim removed 8 bases at V and 8 bases at J, leaving 11 bases unmatched. Full variable domain (remainder filled in from reference TRBV29-1 and TRBJ1-1): SAVISQKPSRDICQRGTSLTIQCQVDSQVTMMFWYRQQPGQSLTLIATANQGSEATYESGFVIDKFPISRPNLTFSTLTVSNMSPEDSSIYLCSSLGGGGEAFFGQGTRLTVV.

The chain uses TRBV7-9 and TRBJ1-4; perhaps TRBD1 as D (5 bases). The CDR3 has 14 amino acids. CDR1 is SEHNR, CDR2 FQNEAQ, per germline (reference sequence). The germline V and J ends were trimmed by 4 bases and 4 bases, with 10 bases remaining between them. The CDR3 region has the DNA TGTGCCAGCAGCTCCCGGGGCCTTAATGAAAAACTGTTTTTT. Translation gives CASSSRGLNEKLFF.

The V call is TRBV6-5, the J call TRBJ1-1, with D tentatively TRBD1 (6 bases). The CDR3 is 14 residues long. V was pared by 7 bases and J by 0 bases, with 12 bases between. Looked up from germline, CDR1 is MNHEY and CDR2 is SVGAGI. This CDR3 is CASKSRTVNTEAFF. The CDR3 DNA sequence: TGTGCCAGCAAGTCCCGGACAGTGAACACTGAAGCTTTCTTT.

V gene TRBV18 combines with J gene TRBJ1-1, with 9 bases lining up with TRBD1. This CDR3 comprises 14 residues. With 6 bases clipped from V and 4 bases from J, the junction kept 6 bases outside the gene matches. CDR1 is KGHSH, CDR2 LQKENI, per germline. CDR3 loop: CASSPTGGVTEAFF. The CDR3 nucleotides read TGTGCCAGCTCCCCGACAGGGGGGGTCACTGAAGCTTTCTTT. The whole variable domain, filled in from reference TRBV18 and TRBJ1-1, reads NAGVMQNPRHLVRRRGQEARLRCSPMKGHSHVYWYRQLPEEGLKFMVYLQKENIIDESGMPKERFSAEFPKEGPSILRIQQVVRGDSAAYFCASSPTGGVTEAFFGQGTRLTVV.

V usage is TRBV27 and J usage is TRBJ2-7; D perhaps matches TRBD2 (6 bases). The germline gives CDR1 MNHEY, CDR2 SMNVEV (reference sequence). The CDR3 is 14 amino acids. V dropped 4 bases and J dropped 7 bases, with 17 bases sitting between them. The DNA for the CDR3 is TGTGCCAGCAGTTCCCCGGGAGCGTCGGGGGAGCAGTACTTC. Translating gives CASSSPGASGEQYF.

This chain uses TRBV19 with TRBJ2-3; tentative D call: TRBD2 (7 bases). V lost 5 bases and J 1 base, leaving 16 bases between the germline ends. Germline V gene sequence: CDR1 LNHDA, CDR2 SQIVND (reference sequence). The CDR3 consists of 16 residues. The CDR3 nucleotides read TGTGCCAGTAGTCCCGGGGGGCTGGTCGGCACAGATACGCAGTATTTT. This gives the protein CASSPGGLVGTDTQYF.

The V call is TRBV4-1, the J call TRBJ2-5; maybe TRBD1 (6 bases). Per the germline V gene, CDR1 is MGHRA and CDR2 is YSYEKL. CDR3 length equals 15 residues. V lost 4 bases to trimming and J lost 0 bases, with 12 bases between them. CDR3: CASSPRGTNQETQYF. In DNA form, the CDR3 reads TGCGCCAGCAGCCCCCGAGGGACAAACCAAGAGACCCAGTACTTC.

Here the CDR3 reads CASSQSTGTKETQYF. CDR3 DNA: TGTGCCAGCAGCCAGTCGACAGGGACGAAAGAGACCCAGTACTTC. V is TRBV4-2 and J is TRBJ2-5; 7 bases fit TRBD1. The germline V gene has CDR1 LGHNA and CDR2 YNFKEQ. The CDR3 consists of 15 residues. V shed 3 bases, J shed 3 bases, and the junction held 7 bases outside the gene matches.

V gene TRBV9 combines with J gene TRBJ1-4; D ambiguous. V was cut by 4 bases and J by 8 bases, with 18 bases left in between. Germline CDR1 is SGDLS and CDR2 is YYNGEE. CDR3 size: 15 residues. CDR3 region: CASSPAGAIREKLFF. CDR3 in DNA: TGTGCCAGCAGCCCAGCGGGAGCCATACGCGAAAAACTGTTTTTT.

This clone was observed a few times. The chain joins TRBV18 to TRBJ1-5; 7 positions agree with TRBD1. J lost 2 bases, V lost 5 bases, and 0 bases had no gene match. The germline CDR1 and CDR2 sequences are KGHSH and LQKENI. The CDR3 spans 13 residues. The CDR3 sequence is CASSGTGNQPQHF. The CDR3 DNA reads as TGTGCCAGCTCAGGGACAGGCAATCAGCCCCAGCATTTT.

The genes are TRBV28 and TRBJ2-5; unclear D gene. The V end was cut by 3 bases, the J end by 5 bases, with 13 bases between. Germline V gene sequence: CDR1 MDHEN, CDR2 SYDVKM. The CDR3 runs 14 residues. In DNA, the CDR3 is TGTGCCAGCAGTTTGCTCCTACCTGGGGAGACCCAGTACTTC. As protein: CASSLLLPGETQYF.

Here the CDR3 DNA reads TGTGCCAGCAGCGTAGGTCGTAGCGGGGGCTCGGGTACGCAGTATTTT. Translating it yields CASSVGRSGGSGTQYF. The chain combines TRBV9 with TRBJ2-3; 9 bases are shared with TRBD2. The germline V gene has CDR1 SGDLS and CDR2 YYNGEE. J gave up 8 bases and V 0 bases, and 10 bases lay outside the gene matches. There are 16 residues in the CDR3.

In DNA, the CDR3 is TGTGCCAGCAGTGAAGACAGGAACACTGAAGCTTTCTTT. Translated: CASSEDRNTEAFF. The rearrangement uses TRBV2 and TRBJ1-1; the D is unclear. Trimming shortened V by 1 base and J by 1 base, and 4 bases separated the two germline ends. Germline V gene lookup returns CDR1 SNHLY and CDR2 FYNNEI. The length of the CDR3 is 13 residues.

In its sample, this clone was seen once. This chain joins TRBV2 and TRBJ1-1; 7 bases line up with TRBD1. Trimming removed 8 bases from V and 10 bases from J; junction bases left unmatched: 10. This CDR3 spans 12 amino acids. Germline V lookup: CDR1 SNHLY, CDR2 FYNNEI. The CDR3 spells CASAPTGLGAFF. CDR3 in DNA: TGTGCCAGCGCCCCGACAGGGTTAGGAGCTTTCTTT.

The chain uses TRBV7-9 and TRBJ2-7; 10 bases match TRBD1. This CDR3 contains 16 residues. V shed 2 bases and J 2 bases; nucleotides not matched to a gene: 6. Germline assignment: CDR1 SEHNR and CDR2 FQNEAQ (reference sequence). For the CDR3, the DNA is TGTGCCAGCAGCTTACCGGGGACAGGGGACACCTACGAGCAGTACTTC. It translates to CASSLPGTGDTYEQYF.

The chain carries TRBV13 and TRBJ1-1, with D maybe TRBD1 (5 bases). Germline V gene lookup returns CDR1 PRHDT and CDR2 FYEKMQ (reference sequence). There are 14 residues in the CDR3. Trimming took 0 bases from V and 1 from J, leaving 6 bases between them. DNA for the CDR3: TGTGCCAGCAGCTTAGGAAGGGGGAACACTGAAGCTTTCTTT. It codes for CASSLGRGNTEAFF.

This clone was found once. The rearrangement links TRBV5-6 to TRBJ2-7; 14 nucleotides match TRBD2. The germline V gene has CDR1 SGHDT and CDR2 YYEEEE. The CDR3 is 19 amino acids. Germline trimming cut 0 bases from V and 4 bases from J; bases unmatched to any gene: 12. In DNA, the CDR3 is TGTGCCAGCAGCTTGGCCGAGACTAGCGGGAGGGTCTGGAGTTACGAGCAGTACTTC. This gives the protein CASSLAETSGRVWSYEQYF.

The chain employs TRBV3-1 (or the pseudogene TRBV3-2) and TRBJ2-7; 12 bases map to TRBD2. The CDR3 is 15 residues long. Germline V CDR1 and CDR2: LGHDT, YNNKEL (reference sequence). Trimming removed 4 bases from V and 2 bases from J; junction bases left unmatched: 3. The CDR3 bases are TGTGCCAGCAGCCTCGGACTAGCGGGGACCTACGAGCAGTACTTC. This gives the protein CASSLGLAGTYEQYF.

This chain connects TRBV24-1 to TRBJ1-2, with D uncertain. The CDR3 contains 13 residues. V lost 5 bases and J 7 bases, leaving 13 bases between the germline ends. Germline CDR1 reads KGHDR; CDR2 reads SFDVKD. Written as DNA, the CDR3 is TGTGCCACCAGTGTGTTACGGTCTGCTGGCTACACCTTC. Translation gives CATSVLRSAGYTF.

The chain couples TRBV28 to TRBJ2-2; no reliable D call. CDR1 is MDHEN, CDR2 SYDVKM, per germline. Trimming took 3 bases from V and 2 from J, leaving 10 bases between them. This CDR3 is 15 amino acids long. The chain's CDR3 is CASSLGDFNTGELFF. DNA of the CDR3: TGTGCCAGCAGTTTGGGTGACTTTAACACCGGGGAGCTGTTTTTT. Drawing the rest from reference TRBV28 and TRBJ2-2, the complete variable domain is DVKVTQSSRYLVKRTGEKVFLECVQDMDHENMFWYRQDPGLGLRLIYFSYDVKMKEKGDIPEGYSVSREKKERFSLILESASTNQTSMYLCASSLGDFNTGELFFGEGSRLTVL.

The rearrangement links TRBV11-3 to TRBJ2-1; D ambiguous. Germline CDR1 and CDR2: SGHNT and YENEEA. This CDR3 comprises 17 residues. Trimming removed 3 bases from V and 9 bases from J, with 24 bases in between. The chain's CDR3 is CASSLRPTALGSFEQFF. The CDR3 DNA is TGTGCCAGCAGCTTGAGGCCCACAGCCCTCGGGTCCTTTGAGCAGTTCTTC.

This clone was detected once. This rearrangement joins TRBV10-1 to TRBJ1-5, with unresolved D. Germline V gene sequence: CDR1 WNHNN, CDR2 SYGVQD (reference sequence). This CDR3 is 13 amino acids long. Trimming took off 3 bases at V and 3 bases at J, with 6 bases between the two ends. The CDR3 DNA reads TGCGCCAGCAGTGAAAGGGACAATCAGCCCCAGCATTTT. Translation gives CASSERDNQPQHF.

V is TRBV7-9 and J is TRBJ2-7; 7 bases are a match to TRBD2. In germline, CDR1 is SEHNR, CDR2 FQNEAQ (reference sequence). The CDR3 loop spans 12 amino acids. V was pared by 7 bases and J by 3 bases, with 3 bases of the junction left unmatched. CDR3 amino acids: CASKERDYEQYF. The CDR3 DNA reads TGTGCCAGCAAAGAGCGGGACTACGAGCAGTACTTC.

This clone was observed once. The chain links TRBV7-2 to TRBJ1-5; no clear D gene. The CDR3 sequence is 15 residues long. V was pared by 2 bases and J by 4 bases, with 12 bases between. CDR1 SGHTA and CDR2 FQGNSA come from the germline V gene. CDR3 nucleotide sequence: TGTGCCAGCAGCTTAATGGCGGGAAAGAATCAGCCCCAGCATTTT. Translating it yields CASSLMAGKNQPQHF. The entire variable domain, with the rest obtained from reference TRBV7-2 and TRBJ1-5, is as follows: GAGVSQSPSNKVTEKGKDVELRCDPISGHTALYWYRQSLGQGLEFLIYFQGNSAPDKSGLPSDRFSAERTGGSVSTLTIQRTQQEDSAVYLCASSLMAGKNQPQHFGDGTRLSIL.